The sequence of this TCR beta chain was determined in a study of T-cell memory formation after mild COVID-19. Looking at the study overall: In these data, TCR clusters were largely donor specific. Study-level results: Balance between CD4 and CD8 was seen in clones contracting day 15 to 85, and a CD4+ lean was seen in later expanders. Of the contracting clones, CD4+ ones lay mainly in CM and EM, and CD8+ ones in EMRA.

This clonotype was observed a handful of times. The antigen is not known. Using constant-segment primers, 5'RACE produced TCR alpha and TCR beta cDNA libraries carrying sample barcodes and UMIs. Each CDR3 protein is one row after TCRdb ran MiXCR on the 5' RACE reads. This table holds about 350,000 distinct CDR3 sequences, 13% to 15% found once. Per germline, CDR1 SQVTM and CDR2 ANQGSEA. This CDR3 spans 14 amino acids. After removal of 3 bases from V and 3 bases from J, the junction contained 6 bases not matched to a gene. Specimen: PBMCs or a T cell subset sorted from them (not recorded which). The clonotype was recovered from a man aged 18 to 35 who had mild COVID-19 (a few samples of this study predate the infection). Cell type and time point are not known. This chain connects TRBV29-1 to TRBJ2-3, with 7 bases lining up with TRBD2. The CDR3 DNA follows: TGCAGCGTTGAGGCGCCTAGCGGTACAGATACGCAGTATTTT. Encoded protein: CSVEAPSGTDTQYF.